These T cell receptor beta chains were read from a single sample in a study of blood T cell repertoires in COVID-19. The assay was immunoSEQ multiplex PCR, and TCRdb's table has in-frame clones only and misses some. Among about 68,000 clones listed, about 82% were seen once. The specimen sequenced was peripheral blood. These receptors were collected from a middle-aged man with acute or convalescent COVID-19. The CDR3 runs from the conserved cysteine through the conserved F or W. Each record gives: D gene, V gene, J gene, CDR3 protein. The D gene is left open where the match is weak.

>.|TRBV29-1|TRBJ2-1
CSVDSGYNEQFF
>TRBD1|TRBV19|TRBJ1-4
CASIKSGGTGEKLFF
>.|TRBV7-9|TRBJ1-2
CASSSYLTVANYGYTF
>.|TRBV12-3/TRBV12-4|TRBJ2-4
CASSLGRNIQYF
>.|TRBV18|TRBJ1-2
CASSPSTGTYGYTF
>TRBD2|TRBV7-8|TRBJ2-3
CASSLYSGAVLETDTQYF
>TRBD2|TRBV9|TRBJ2-4
CASSASGTTATKNIQYF
>.|TRBV7-2|TRBJ2-5
CASSLGTEETQYF
>.|TRBV7-2|TRBJ2-1
CASSLGSSVYNEQFF
>.|TRBV7-3|TRBJ1-1
CASSLTQNTEAFF
>TRBD1|TRBV6-5|TRBJ1-1
CASSRGQGGYTEAFF
>.|TRBV5-1|TRBJ2-3
CASSLEEGSTDTQYF
>.|TRBV2|TRBJ1-2
CASSEIGREANYGYTF
>TRBD2|TRBV27|TRBJ2-3
CASSLYGGGLDTQYF
>.|TRBV5-1|TRBJ2-2
CASSLEIAVNTGELFF
>.|TRBV5-6|TRBJ2-6
CASRTGANVLTF
>TRBD2|TRBV11-2|TRBJ2-5
CASSLVGGGAGETQYF
>TRBD1|TRBV10-2|TRBJ1-2
CASSVPDRDRNYGYTF
>TRBD1|TRBV4-1|TRBJ1-2
CASSQEDRGGYTF
>TRBD1|TRBV15|TRBJ1-6
CATSRELGQGFAYNSPLHF
>.|TRBV25-1|TRBJ1-1
CASSEGLGAEAFF
>.|TRBV5-4|TRBJ2-7
CASSISQGYEQYF
>.|TRBV7-6|TRBJ2-5
CASSLQGYSEETQYF
>.|TRBV12-5|TRBJ1-5
CASAQGRDQPQHF